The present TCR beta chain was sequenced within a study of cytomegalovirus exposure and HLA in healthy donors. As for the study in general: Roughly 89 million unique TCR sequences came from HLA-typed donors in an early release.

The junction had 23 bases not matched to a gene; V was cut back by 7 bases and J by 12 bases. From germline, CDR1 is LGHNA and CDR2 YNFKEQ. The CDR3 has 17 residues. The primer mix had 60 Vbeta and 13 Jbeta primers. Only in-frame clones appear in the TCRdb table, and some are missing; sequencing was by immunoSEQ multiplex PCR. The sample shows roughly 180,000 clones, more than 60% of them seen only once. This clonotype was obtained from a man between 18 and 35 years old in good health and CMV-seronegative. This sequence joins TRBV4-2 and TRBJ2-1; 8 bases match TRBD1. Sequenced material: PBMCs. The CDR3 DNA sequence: TGTGCCAGCATCACAAGAAAAGTAGCAGGGGGCGCTTGGGGGCAGTTCTTC. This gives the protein CASITRKVAGGAWGQFF.